The rows below give T cell receptor beta chains drawn from one sample of a study of T cells in Graves' hyperthyroidism and ophthalmopathy. Each CDR3 protein gets one entry after TCRdb re-called the multiplex PCR reads with MiXCR. The table lists under 350,000 distinct CDR3 sequences, roughly 18% of them singletons, with approximately 54% in the top ten. The sample taken for sequencing was blood. The receptors shown here come from a woman in her 50s with Graves' hyperthyroidism. Both conserved end residues are part of each CDR3. The D gene is left open where the match is weak. The listing skips clone size in some rows; elsewhere it reads once, few, many or a size class.

abundance	d_gene	v_gene	j_gene	CDR3aa	CDR3nt
NA	NA	TRBV9	TRBJ2-3	CASSVEPTDTQYF	TGTGCCAGCAGCGTAGAGCCGACAGATACGCAGTATTTT
NA	NA	TRBV7-2	TRBJ2-7	CASSLVPSVWDLNYEQYF	TGTGCCAGCAGCTTAGTCCCAAGTGTTTGGGACCTGAACTACGAGCAGTACTTC
NA	TRBD1	TRBV2	TRBJ2-6	CASRPDRSPGANVLTF	TGTGCCAGCAGGCCGGACAGGTCCCCTGGGGCCAACGTCCTGACTTTC
NA	NA	TRBV27	TRBJ1-3	CASRSRDNQAGNTIYF	TGTGCCAGCAGGAGCAGGGACAACCAGGCTGGAAACACCATATATTTT
NA	NA	TRBV7-2	TRBJ2-1	CASSLGGRSRNEQFF	TGTGCCAGCAGCTTAGGTGGGAGGTCTAGGAATGAGCAGTTCTTC
NA	NA	TRBV28	TRBJ1-6	CASSPRDAYNSPLHF	TGTGCCAGCAGTCCCAGGGATGCCTATAATTCACCCCTCCACTTT
many	TRBD1	TRBV19	TRBJ1-2	CASRTGAQLVSYGYTF	TGTGCCAGTCGGACAGGTGCACAGCTGGTATCTTATGGCTACACCTTC
few	NA	TRBV5-1	TRBJ2-3	CASSLDRPTTDTQYF	TGCGCCAGCAGCTTGGATAGGCCCACCACAGATACGCAGTATTTT
many	TRBD2	TRBV5-1	TRBJ2-1	CASSLGAGDPYNEQFF	TGCGCCAGCAGCTTGGGAGCGGGGGACCCGTACAATGAGCAGTTCTTC
few	NA	TRBV28	TRBJ2-3	CASRRSPGASDTQYF	TGTGCCAGCAGACGCAGCCCAGGTGCCTCGGATACGCAGTATTTT
few	TRBD1	TRBV5-6	TRBJ1-2	CASSLSGGVRGYGYTF	TGTGCCAGCAGCTTGTCAGGGGGCGTCCGCGGCTATGGCTACACCTTC
few	NA	TRBV20-1	TRBJ1-2	CSASWGDGYTF	TGCAGTGCTAGTTGGGGAGATGGCTACACCTTC
few	NA	TRBV18	TRBJ2-7	CASSPGYESPYEQYF	TGTGCCAGCTCACCGGGCTATGAAAGTCCATACGAGCAGTACTTC
many	TRBD1	TRBV3-1	TRBJ2-5	CASSLTGGAGETQYF	TGTGCCAGCAGCCTGACAGGGGGCGCGGGGGAGACCCAGTACTTC
NA	TRBD2	TRBV5-1	TRBJ2-1	CASSFSGGAGNEQFF	TGCGCCAGCAGCTTTAGCGGGGGGGCCGGAAATGAGCAGTTCTTC
few	TRBD1	TRBV20-1	TRBJ2-7	CSATRQGRGEQYF	TGCAGTGCAACAAGACAGGGACGCGGGGAGCAGTACTTC
NA	NA	TRBV28	TRBJ2-7	CASTPSGERSYEQYF	TGTGCCAGCACCCCTTCCGGGGAGCGCTCCTACGAGCAGTACTTC
many	TRBD2	TRBV2	TRBJ2-1	CASRALAGGPYEQFF	TGTGCCAGCAGAGCTCTAGCGGGAGGGCCTTATGAGCAGTTCTTC
many	NA	TRBV11-2	TRBJ2-2	CASSLRGAAATNTGELFF	TGTGCCAGCAGCTTGAGAGGGGCCGCGGCCACGAACACCGGGGAGCTGTTTTTT
once	TRBD2	TRBV7-9	TRBJ2-7	CASSALAGVIDEQYF	TGTGCCAGCAGCGCCCTAGCGGGAGTAATTGACGAGCAGTACTTC
NA	NA	TRBV7-9	TRBJ1-2	CASSFPISYGYTF	TGTGCCAGCAGCTTTCCGATCTCCTATGGCTACACCTTC
NA	TRBD2	TRBV25-1	TRBJ2-3	CASSVLSGGGRTDTQYF	TGTGCCAGCAGTGTACTTAGCGGGGGGGGACGCACAGATACGCAGTATTTT